This record covers a single T cell receptor (beta chain). Its target is unknown. About 10^5 TCR templates were assayed per sample. Sequenced by immunoSEQ multiplex PCR; TCRdb stores in-frame clones only, minus some. Of 65,000 to 90,000 clones detected, around 93% appear once; the ten largest clones hold 5%. Per the germline V gene, CDR1 is MNHEY and CDR2 is SVGAGI. The ends were cut back, 2 bases at V and 8 bases at J, with 6 bases in the middle. The CDR3 contains 12 residues. The sample comes from a study of siplizumab effects on memory and regulatory T cells. Study-level points and caveats: Unstimulated subsets contained matches for only a minor fraction of alloreactive clones. The study found that mappable alloreactive CD4+ clones averaged around 69% Treg-derived with siplizumab and about 26% in controls. In siplizumab cultures, the suppressive function of proliferating Tregs remained unconfirmed.

This TCR came from a human donor in good health. The rearrangement joins TRBV6-5 to TRBJ2-2; no clear D gene. Specimen: CD8+ T cells sorted from blood. In DNA form, the CDR3 reads TGTGCCAGCAGTTACACCACAGGGGAGCTGTTTTTT. It yields the protein CASSYTTGELFF.